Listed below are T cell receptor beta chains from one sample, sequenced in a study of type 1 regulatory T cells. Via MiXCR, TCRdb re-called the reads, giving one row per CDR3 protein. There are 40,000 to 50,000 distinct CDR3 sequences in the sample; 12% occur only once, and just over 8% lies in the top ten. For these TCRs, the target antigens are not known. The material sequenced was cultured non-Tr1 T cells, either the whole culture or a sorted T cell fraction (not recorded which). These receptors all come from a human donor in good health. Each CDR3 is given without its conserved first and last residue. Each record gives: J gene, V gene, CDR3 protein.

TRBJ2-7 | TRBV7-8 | ASSAYLIGYEQY
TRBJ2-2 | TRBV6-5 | ASSFGHTGELF
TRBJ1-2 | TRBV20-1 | SVRRILFDGYT
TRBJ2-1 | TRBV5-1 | ASTKGISYNEQF
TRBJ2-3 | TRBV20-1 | SAREGAPDTQY
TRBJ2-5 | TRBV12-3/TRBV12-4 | ASSSSSGRKETQY
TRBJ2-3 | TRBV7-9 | ASSFGLAGTDTQY
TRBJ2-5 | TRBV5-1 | ASSLGLGGQETQY
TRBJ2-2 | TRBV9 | ASGIPTGELF
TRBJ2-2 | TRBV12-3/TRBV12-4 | ASSLYTNTGELF
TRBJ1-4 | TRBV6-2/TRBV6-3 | ASSPTGGLPRKPF
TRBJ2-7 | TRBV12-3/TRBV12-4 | ASSPGTVASYEQY
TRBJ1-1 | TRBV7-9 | ASSSQDTEAF
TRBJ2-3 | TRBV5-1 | ASSLYLQSTDTQY
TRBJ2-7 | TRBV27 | ASSLEAGGYEQY
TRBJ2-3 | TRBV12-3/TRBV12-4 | ASSLSRGADTQY
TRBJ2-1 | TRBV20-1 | SAARSGTEFFNEQF
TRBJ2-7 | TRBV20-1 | SASRLAGVHEQY
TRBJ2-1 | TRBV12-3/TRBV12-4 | ASSLAMVAVNPNEQF
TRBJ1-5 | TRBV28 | ASRPTGDQPQH
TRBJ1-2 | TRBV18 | ASSTNSGTEGYT
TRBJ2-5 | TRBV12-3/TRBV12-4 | ASSRLAGGEGETQY
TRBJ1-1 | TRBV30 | AWSVFGARNTEAF
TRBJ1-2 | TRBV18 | ASSLNAPGQGYGYT
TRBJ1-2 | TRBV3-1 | ASSQNGGINYGYT
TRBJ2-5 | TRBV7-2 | ASGRERSQETQY
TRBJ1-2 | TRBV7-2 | ASSLAQEYYGHT
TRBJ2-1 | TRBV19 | ASTQTRGNEQF
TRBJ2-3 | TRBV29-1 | SVTGTYTDTQY
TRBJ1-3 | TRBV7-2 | ASSPQAGNTIY
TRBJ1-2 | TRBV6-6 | ASRDRTNYGYT
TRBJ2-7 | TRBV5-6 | ASSGSADEQY
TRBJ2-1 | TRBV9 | ASSPGATTNEQF
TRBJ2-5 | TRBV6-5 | ASSDLGETQY
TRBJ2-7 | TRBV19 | ASSQRALSYEQY
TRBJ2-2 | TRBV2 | ASSEPLGTSLTGELF
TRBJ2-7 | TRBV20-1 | SASPSGQGSYEQY
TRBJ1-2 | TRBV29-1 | SVGSGVEGYT
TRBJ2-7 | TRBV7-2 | ASREISGAVYEQY
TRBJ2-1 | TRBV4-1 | ASSQDRFLAGGHEQF
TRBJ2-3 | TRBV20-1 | SVWGSTDTQY
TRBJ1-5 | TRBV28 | ASSPGWGHQPQH
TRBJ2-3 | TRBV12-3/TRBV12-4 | ASSSTTGTDTQY
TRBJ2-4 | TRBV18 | ASSLEGIQY
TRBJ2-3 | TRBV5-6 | ASSVSGIRGYTQY
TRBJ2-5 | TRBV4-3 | ASSPRTGRQETQY
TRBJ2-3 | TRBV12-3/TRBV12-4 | ASSPGLADTQY
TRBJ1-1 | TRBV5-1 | ASSPRDSSNTEAF
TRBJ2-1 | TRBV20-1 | SAGDVAGGIYNEQF
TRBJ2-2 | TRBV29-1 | SVLPWNGELF
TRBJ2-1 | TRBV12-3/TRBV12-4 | ASSPGNNEQF
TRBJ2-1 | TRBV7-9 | ASNPSGSNNEQF
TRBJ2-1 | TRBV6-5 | ASSALRDHLREQF